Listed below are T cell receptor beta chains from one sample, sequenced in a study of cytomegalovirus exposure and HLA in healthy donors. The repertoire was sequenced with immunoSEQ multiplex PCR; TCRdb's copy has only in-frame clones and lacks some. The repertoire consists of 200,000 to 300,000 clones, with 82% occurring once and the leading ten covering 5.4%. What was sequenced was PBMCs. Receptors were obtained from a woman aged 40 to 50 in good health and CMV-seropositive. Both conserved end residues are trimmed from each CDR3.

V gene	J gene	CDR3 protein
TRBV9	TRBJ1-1	ASSVDSLNTEAF
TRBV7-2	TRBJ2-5	ASSLNQRGWKETQY
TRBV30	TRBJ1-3	AWRPTGGNTIY
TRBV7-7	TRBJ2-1	ASSINPTGNEQF
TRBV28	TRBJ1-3	ASSKTGGEPGNTIY
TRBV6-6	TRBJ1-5	ASSHRDKNQPQH
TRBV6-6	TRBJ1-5	ASSTGGHHQPQH
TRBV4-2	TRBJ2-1	ASSQWPGGPNEQF
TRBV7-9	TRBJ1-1	ASSATLGQSNTEAF
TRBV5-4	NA	ASVDNEQY
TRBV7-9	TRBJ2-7	SSSPSRDRVTSYSYEQY
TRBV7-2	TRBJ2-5	ASSLAAGAGTQY
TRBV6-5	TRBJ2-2	ASSYSASGTTGELF
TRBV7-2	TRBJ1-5	ASSLRQNSQPQH
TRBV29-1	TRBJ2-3	SVVSGGDTQY
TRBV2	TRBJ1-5	ASSDAARNQPQH
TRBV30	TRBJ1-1	AWSDTSAGKAEAF
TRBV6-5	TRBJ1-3	ASSYGRGGGNTIY
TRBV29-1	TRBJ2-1	SVGRLAGANEQF
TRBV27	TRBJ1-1	ASSSLQGARASEAF
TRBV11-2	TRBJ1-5	ASSLGTVGSQPQH
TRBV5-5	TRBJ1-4	ASSLRWPTNEKLF
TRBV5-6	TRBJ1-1	ASSLEVQGLRPEAF
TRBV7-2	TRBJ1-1	ASSPGQVMTEAF
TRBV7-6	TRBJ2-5	ASSSGLPEETQY
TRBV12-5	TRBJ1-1	ASGLVRTGSYSPAF
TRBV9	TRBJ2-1	ASSPPRGYNEQF
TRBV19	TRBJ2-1	ATGTSGTKFHNEQF
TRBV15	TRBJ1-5	ATSRDYTGSSNQPQH
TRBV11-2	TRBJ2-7	AIRVLSSDFSYEQY
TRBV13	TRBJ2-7	ASSWIVRTSGRAYEQY
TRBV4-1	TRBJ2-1	ASSQAPPGFEAVNEQF
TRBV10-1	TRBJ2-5	ASSPGLAGIQETQY
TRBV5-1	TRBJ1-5	ASSSGGDKHQPQH
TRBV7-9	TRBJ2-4	SSSLRQGSKNIQY
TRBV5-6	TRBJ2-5	ASSPEPGVKTQY